This TCR beta chain was captured by sequencing in a study of T cell clones after liver transplantation. About the study: As an antigen-independent comparator, third-party-reactive TCRbeta sequences came from pre-transplant mixed lymphocyte reactions. Timepoints were pre-transplant, pre-withdrawal, and after withdrawal was completed or failed. Tolerant meant at least one year fully off immunosuppression without liver enzymes above twice normal.

This clone was seen once. Its antigen is unknown. The germline gives CDR1 KGHSH, CDR2 LQKENI. The ends were cut back, 1 base at V and 7 bases at J, with 10 bases in the middle. The CDR3 consists of 14 residues. Libraries were prepared by immunoSEQ multiplex PCR; TCRdb keeps only in-frame clonotypes and omits some of them. The table shows under 20,000 clones, with around 84% occurring only once. Study outcomes and limitations: Post-transplant, graft-donor-reactive CD4 TCRbeta sequences in blood dropped significantly in most of the 8 subjects.

This sample comprised CD8+ T cells from blood, obtained around 50 months after liver transplant. The receptor was derived from a human patient who received a liver transplant. Some T cells may arise from the graft donor. The rearrangement uses TRBV18 and TRBJ2-2; TRBD1 is a possible D gene (5 bases). The CDR3: CASSPRGVDGELFF. Written as DNA, the CDR3 is TGTGCCAGCTCACCACGGGGCGTTGACGGGGAGCTGTTTTTT.